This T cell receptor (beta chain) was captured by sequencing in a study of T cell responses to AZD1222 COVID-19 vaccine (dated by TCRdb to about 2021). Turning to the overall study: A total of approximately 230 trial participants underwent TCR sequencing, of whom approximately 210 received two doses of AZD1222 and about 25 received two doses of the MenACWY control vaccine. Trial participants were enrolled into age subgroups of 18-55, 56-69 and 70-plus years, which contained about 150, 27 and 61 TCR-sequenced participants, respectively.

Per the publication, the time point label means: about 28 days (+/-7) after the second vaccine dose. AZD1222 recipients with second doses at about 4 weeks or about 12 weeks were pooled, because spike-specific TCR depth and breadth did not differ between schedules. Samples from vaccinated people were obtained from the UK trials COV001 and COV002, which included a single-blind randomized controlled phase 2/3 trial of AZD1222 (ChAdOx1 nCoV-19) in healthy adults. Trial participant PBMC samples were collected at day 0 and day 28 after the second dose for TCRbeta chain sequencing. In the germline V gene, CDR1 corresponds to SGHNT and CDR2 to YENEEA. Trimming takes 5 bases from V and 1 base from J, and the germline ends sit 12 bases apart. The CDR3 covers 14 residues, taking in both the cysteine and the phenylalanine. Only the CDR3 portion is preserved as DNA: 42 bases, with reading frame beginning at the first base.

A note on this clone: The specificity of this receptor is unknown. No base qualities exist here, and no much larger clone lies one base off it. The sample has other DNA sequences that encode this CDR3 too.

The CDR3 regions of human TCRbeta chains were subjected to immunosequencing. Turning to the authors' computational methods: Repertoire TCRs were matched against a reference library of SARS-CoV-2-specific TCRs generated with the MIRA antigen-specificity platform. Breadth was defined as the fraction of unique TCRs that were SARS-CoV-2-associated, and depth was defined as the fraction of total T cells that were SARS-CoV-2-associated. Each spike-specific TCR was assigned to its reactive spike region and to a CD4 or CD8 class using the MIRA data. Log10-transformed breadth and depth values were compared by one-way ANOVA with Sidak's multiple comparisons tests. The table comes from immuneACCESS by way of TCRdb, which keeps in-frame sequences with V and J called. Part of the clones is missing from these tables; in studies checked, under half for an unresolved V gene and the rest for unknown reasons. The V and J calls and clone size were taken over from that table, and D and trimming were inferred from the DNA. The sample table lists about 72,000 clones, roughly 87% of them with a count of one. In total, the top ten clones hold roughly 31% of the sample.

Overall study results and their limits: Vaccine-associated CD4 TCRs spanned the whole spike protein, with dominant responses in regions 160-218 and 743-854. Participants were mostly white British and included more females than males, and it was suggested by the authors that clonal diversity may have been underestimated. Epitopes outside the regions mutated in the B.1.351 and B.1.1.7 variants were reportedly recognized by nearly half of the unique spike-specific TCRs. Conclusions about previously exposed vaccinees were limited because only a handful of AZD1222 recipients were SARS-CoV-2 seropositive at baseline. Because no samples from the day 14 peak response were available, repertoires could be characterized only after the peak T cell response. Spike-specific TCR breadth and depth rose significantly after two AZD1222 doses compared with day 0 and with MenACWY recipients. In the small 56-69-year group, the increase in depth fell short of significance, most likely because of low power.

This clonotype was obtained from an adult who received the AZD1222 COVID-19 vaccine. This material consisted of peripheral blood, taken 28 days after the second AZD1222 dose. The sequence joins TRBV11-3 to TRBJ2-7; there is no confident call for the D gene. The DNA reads TGTGCCAGCAGCCCCCCGGTCGGATCCTACGAGCAGTACTTC. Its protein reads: CASSPPVGSYEQYF.